The entry below describes one T cell receptor (beta chain). Produced via immunoSEQ multiplex PCR; TCRdb's table is partial and in-frame only. The sample records approximately 63,000 clones, over 80% being singletons. The germline CDR1 and CDR2 sequences are MNHEY and SVGAGI. The CDR3 is made up of 14 amino acids. V was shortened by 7 bases and J by 3 bases, with 16 bases between the two germline ends. This record comes from a study of T cell changes during pregnancy in multiple sclerosis. The sample consisted of peripheral blood, taken in the third trimester of pregnancy. This clonotype originated in a female donor in good health, enrolled as a control in a pregnancy study. The chain recombines TRBV6-5 with TRBJ2-7; D not certain. CDR3 region: CASKLRNEFYEQYF. The CDR3, as DNA: TGTGCCAGCAAATTGCGTAACGAGTTCTACGAGCAGTACTTC.